Following are 19 T cell receptor beta chains from one sample sequenced in a study of regulatory T cells in long-lasting Graves disease. Construction of TCR beta libraries relied on iRepertoire HTBI primers and on Arm-PCR targeting CDR3 regions. TCRdb reprocessed the multiplex PCR reads via MiXCR and lists one record per CDR3 protein. The repertoire holds approximately 400,000 distinct CDR3 sequences, over 9.5% seen once, with approximately 19% in the top ten. As for time point: newly diagnosed GD, antithyroid drugs for less than 3 months. Preparation of the TCR library used RNA extracted from PBMCs. In addition, the sample was reused for a study of T cells in Graves' hyperthyroidism and ophthalmopathy.

Sequencing was performed on peripheral blood mononuclear cells (PBMCs), taken at new diagnosis, from a patient treated with antithyroid drugs. These receptor sequences come from a woman between 18 and 30 years old with Graves disease.

The genes are TRBV9 and TRBJ1-3; 8 bases line up with TRBD1. CDR3 size: 16 residues. Germline CDR1 and CDR2: SGDLS and YYNGEE. The trim removed 0 bases at V and 4 bases at J, leaving 6 bases unmatched. The CDR3 spells CASSVAADRVGNTIYF. The CDR3 DNA reads as TGTGCCAGCAGCGTAGCCGCGGACAGGGTAGGAAACACCATATATTTT.

This clonotype was detected only a few times. The V call is TRBV6-2 or TRBV6-3, the J call TRBJ2-4; weak D call: TRBD2 (5 bases). Between the trimmed V and J ends, which lost 6 bases and 2 bases, there was a span of 17 bases. Germline-derived CDR1 and CDR2 are MNHEY and SVGEGT. The CDR3 consists of 16 residues. CDR3 in DNA: TGTGCCAGCAGCCGGGATTTCGCGGTATCCAAAAACATTCAGTACTTC. Translated: CASSRDFAVSKNIQYF.

This clonotype came up many times. This sequence joins TRBV18 and TRBJ2-2; D remains unclear. The CDR3 has 13 amino acids. CDR1 KGHSH and CDR2 LQKENI come from the germline V gene. Deletions cut 2 bases from V and 6 bases from J, with 7 bases between. This chain's CDR3 is CASSPTRPGELFF. CDR3 nucleotides: TGTGCCAGCTCACCAACCAGACCCGGGGAGCTGTTTTTT.

In its sample, this clonotype was seen many times. The chain combines TRBV2 with TRBJ2-7; a possible D gene is TRBD1 (5 bases). V lost 7 bases and J lost 5, with 6 bases in between. Germline CDR1 SNHLY, CDR2 FYNNEI. This CDR3 is built from 10 residues. CDR3 region: CASTGNEQYV. CDR3 bases: TGTGCCAGCACAGGGAACGAGCAGTACGTC.

With regard to this clonotype: A much larger clone differs by one base, so this may be a read error. This rearrangement joins TRBV6-4 to TRBJ1-1; no clear D. Germline values: CDR1 MRHNA, CDR2 SNTAGT. The CDR3 runs to 20 residues. DNA of the CDR3: TGTGCCAGCAGTTACTCGGCCGTCCGAGACTCGGCCGGAAGGAACACTGAAGCTTCCTTT. It specifies CASSYSAVRDSAGRNTEASF.

This clonotype was seen at least ten times. This chain uses TRBV7-2 with TRBJ2-2; D not certain. Germline V lookup: CDR1 SGHTA, CDR2 FQGNSA. V shed 2 bases and J shed 0 bases, with 10 bases lying between them. The CDR3 length is 16 residues. The CDR3 here is CASSLPLFANTGELFF. The CDR3, as DNA: TGTGCCAGCAGCTTACCACTATTCGCGAACACCGGGGAGCTGTTTTTT.

Ten or more counts support this clonotype. Mismatch with germline at one junction end may stem from a read error. CDR3 sequence: CASSHAPWDSHF. For the CDR3, the DNA is TGTGCCAGCAGCCATGCCCCTTGGGACAGTCACTTC. J is TRBJ1-2 and V is TRBV14; TRBD1 agrees at 7 bases. The CDR3 has 12 residues. CDR1 is SGHDN, CDR2 FVKESK, per germline.

This clonotype was counted many times. The V and J genes are TRBV25-1 and TRBJ1-3; D gene unclear. Germline values: CDR1 MGHDK, CDR2 SYGVNS. V was pared by 1 base and J by 5 bases, with 9 bases between. This CDR3 has 14 residues. CDR3: CASSELGSRNTIYF. DNA of the CDR3: TGTGCCAGCAGTGAATTGGGCAGCCGAAACACCATATATTTT.

In this sample, this clonotype turned up many times. The chain carries TRBV12-3 or TRBV12-4 and TRBJ1-1; D might be TRBD1 (6 bases). Trimming removed 7 bases from V and 5 bases from J, with 17 bases in between. This CDR3 spans 14 amino acids. CDR3 residues: CASTPLEGGTEAFF. CDR3 nucleotide sequence: TGTGCCAGCACTCCCCTCGAGGGGGGGACTGAAGCTTTCTTT.

Ten or more counts support this clonotype. The chain employs TRBV6-6 and TRBJ2-1; D is tentatively TRBD1 or TRBD2 (5 bases each). The CDR3 consists of 17 residues. V was shortened by 0 bases and J by 4 bases, with 16 bases between the two germline ends. Germline values: CDR1 MNHNY, CDR2 SVGAGI (reference sequence). DNA for the CDR3: TGTGCCAGCAGTTACTCGCTACTTGGGGGTCAATACAATGAGCAGTTCTTC. Translated, it gives CASSYSLLGGQYNEQFF.

This clonotype was found many times. This chain joins TRBV15 and TRBJ2-1, with D perhaps TRBD2 (6 bases). Germline values: CDR1 LNHNV, CDR2 YYDKDF (reference sequence). This CDR3 has 15 residues. V lost 1 base and J lost 5, with 12 bases in between. CDR3 protein: CATSRAWDSDNEQFF. As DNA, the CDR3 is TGTGCCACCAGCAGAGCGTGGGACTCGGACAATGAGCAGTTCTTC. Filled out from reference TRBV15 and TRBJ2-1, the complete variable domain reads DAMVIQNPRYQVTQFGKPVTLSCSQTLNHNVMYWYQQKSSQAPKLLFHYYDKDFNNEADTPDNFQSRRPNTSFCFLDIRSPGLGDTAMYLCATSRAWDSDNEQFFGPGTRLTVL.

This clonotype has at least ten counts. This sequence joins TRBV28 and TRBJ2-1; the D gene could be TRBD1 or TRBD2 (5 bases each). Germline values: CDR1 MDHEN, CDR2 SYDVKM. The germline V and J ends were trimmed by 8 bases and 4 bases, with 12 bases remaining between them. The CDR3 runs to 13 residues. The DNA of the CDR3 is TGTGCCAGCCTCTCGTGGGGGTACAATGAGCAGTTCTTC. Protein: CASLSWGYNEQFF.

Ten or more counts support this clonotype. The V gene is TRBV3-1, the J gene TRBJ2-7, with 12 nucleotides matching TRBD2. The CDR3 is 14 amino acids. Germline assignment: CDR1 LGHDT and CDR2 YNNKEL (reference sequence). The junction had 3 bases not matched to a gene; V was cut back by 2 bases and J by 7 bases. As DNA, the CDR3 is TGTGCCAGCAGCCAATCCGGGACTAGCGGGGAGCAGTACGTC. It specifies CASSQSGTSGEQYV.

V usage is TRBV12-3 or TRBV12-4 and J usage is TRBJ2-2; 7 nucleotides match TRBD2. The CDR3 has 17 amino acids. V lost 8 bases and J lost 4; bases outside the gene matches: 16. Here the CDR3 DNA reads TGTGCCAGCGGCGATCAGGGTGGCGGGAGACGCACCGGGGAGCTGTTTTTT. Translation: CASGDQGGGRRTGELFF.

This chain uses TRBV15 with TRBJ1-4; D remains unclear. V was trimmed by 2 bases and J by 12 bases, leaving 16 bases between them. Per the germline V gene, CDR1 is LNHNV and CDR2 is YYDKDF (reference sequence). This CDR3 is built from 14 residues. CDR3 DNA: TGTGCCACCAGCAGAAGAACGTCCGGAAGGGAACTGTTTTTT. Translated, it gives CATSRRTSGRELFF.

This clonotype was observed at least ten times. Its ends do not fully match the called genes, so a read error is possible. J is TRBJ1-2 and V is TRBV7-2, with 8 bases identical to TRBD1. The CDR3 totals 15 residues. Germline values: CDR1 SGHTA, CDR2 FQGNSA. The CDR3 coding sequence is TGTGCCAGCAGAAAGGACAGGGAGGACTATGTTAGCTACGCCTTC. This sequence encodes CASRKDREDYVSYAF.

This chain uses TRBV6-2 or TRBV6-3 with TRBJ1-5; tentative D call: TRBD1 (5 bases). CDR1 and CDR2 from the germline V gene are MNHEY and SVGEGT. Trimming stripped 6 bases from V and 8 bases from J, with 20 bases between. This CDR3 contains 15 residues. The CDR3 here is CASSIPDWGGEPQHF. The CDR3 DNA is TGTGCCAGCAGCATACCAGACTGGGGCGGGGAGCCCCAGCATTTT.

V is TRBV30 and J is TRBJ2-3, with 11 bases identical to TRBD2. After removal of 0 bases from V and 5 bases from J, the junction contained 1 base not matched to a gene. This CDR3 has 14 amino acids. Germline values: CDR1 GTSNPN, CDR2 SVGIG (reference sequence). For the CDR3, the DNA is TGTGCCTGGAGTGTTAGCGGGAGGGGAGATACGCAGTATTTT. It is translated as CAWSVSGRGDTQYF.

This clonotype was detected many times. This chain connects TRBV6-1 to TRBJ2-1, with 12 bases lining up with TRBD2. CDR1 and CDR2 (germline): MNHNS, SASEGT. Germline trimming cut 2 bases from V and 8 bases from J; bases unmatched to any gene: 4. The CDR3 is 15 residues long. CDR3 bases: TGTGCCAGCAGTGAACCTAGCGGGGGGGCAGATGAGCAGTTCTTC. Translated, it gives CASSEPSGGADEQFF.